The rows below give T cell receptor beta chains drawn from one sample of a study of read filtering for tumor transcriptome and immune sequencing. TCRdb itself ran the reads through MiXCR, one entry per CDR3 protein. The sample consists of about 57,000 distinct CDR3 sequences, more than 20% of them appearing once. Input material: a population of CD138-negative cells sorted from bone marrow. These receptors originate from a donor aged 40 or older with multiple myeloma. The CDR3 runs from the conserved cysteine through the conserved F or W. Each record gives: V gene, CDR3 protein.

>TRBV28
CASSSLGSGVNEQFF
>TRBV6-6
CASSYSGQGIINEQYF
>TRBV29-1
CSVDLTSGADTQYF
>TRBV6-5
CASSLSPAGDYEQYF
>TRBV2
CASSEERYGDLFF
>TRBV5-4
CASSSYKEGSYEQYF
>TRBV10-2
CASATSGAGNEQFF
>TRBV29-1
CSIYGTAQETQYF
>TRBV11-2
CASSLRTGEQNTEAFF
>TRBV7-2
CASSAAAVHYNEQFF
>TRBV19
CASSIGGRSTEAFF
>TRBV6-1
CASSAPRGREGTGELFF
>TRBV11-2
CASSSKPGGGSYNEQFF
>TRBV7-9
CASSGTENEKLFF
>TRBV7-9
CASSWEDTQYF
>TRBV7-2
CASSLASGQETQYF
>TRBV6-5
CASNRDYTQAYNEQFF
>TRBV4-1
CASSQQFTGELFF
>TRBV5-1
CASGSASGRGFNEQFF
>TRBV5-1
CASSLGLTGELFF
>TRBV6-1
CASSRFGTATYNEQFF
>TRBV7-3
CASSLNPAGGPDTQYF
>TRBV7-9
CASSGGPSSGANVLTF
>TRBV29-1
CSAGSGSYSCNEQFF
>TRBV15
CATSRERAAGIVNEQFF
>TRBV2
CASITGTGVSYEQYF
>TRBV20-1
CSARDRGFYNEQFF
>TRBV7-2
CASPSRNTEAFF